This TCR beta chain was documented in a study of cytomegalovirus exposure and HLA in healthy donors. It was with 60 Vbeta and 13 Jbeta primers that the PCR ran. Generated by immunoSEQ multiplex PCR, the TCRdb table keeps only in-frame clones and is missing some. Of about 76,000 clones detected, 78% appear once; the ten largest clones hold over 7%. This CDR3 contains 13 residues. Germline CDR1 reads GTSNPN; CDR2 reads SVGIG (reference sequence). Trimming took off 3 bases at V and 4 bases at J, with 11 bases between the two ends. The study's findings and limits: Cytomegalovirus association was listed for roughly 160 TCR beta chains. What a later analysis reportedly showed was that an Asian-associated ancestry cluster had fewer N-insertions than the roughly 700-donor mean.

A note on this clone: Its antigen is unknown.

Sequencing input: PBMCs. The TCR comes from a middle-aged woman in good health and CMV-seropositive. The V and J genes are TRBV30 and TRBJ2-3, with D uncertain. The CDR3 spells CAWRDSYPDTQYF. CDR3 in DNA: TGTGCCTGGAGAGACTCGTACCCAGATACGCAGTATTTT.